This paragraph reports one T cell receptor beta chain. Antigen: not known. TCRdb passed the RT-PCR reads through MiXCR, listing each CDR3 protein once. Here the sample spans hundreds of thousands of distinct CDR3 sequences, approximately 15% being singletons. This sample was taken from a study of response to subunit inactivated influenza vaccine. The germline V gene encodes CDR1 SGHRS and CDR2 YFSETQ. V trimming: 4 bases; J trimming: 10 bases; junction bases outside the gene matches: 13. The CDR3 is 14 amino acids. Broader study findings: The authors put forward the suggestion that each seasonal influenza vaccination may bring in only a limited number of new T cells.

This TCR was recovered from a man between 45 and 60 years old who received an inactivated influenza vaccine. This specimen consisted of PBMCs from blood, obtained around two weeks before vaccination. V usage is TRBV5-1 and J usage is TRBJ1-1; 7 bases are shared with TRBD1. CDR3 loop: CASSHGDRAMGAFF. Written as DNA, the CDR3 is TGCGCCAGCAGCCACGGAGACAGGGCCATGGGAGCTTTCTTT.